Listed here are 7 T cell receptor beta chains from one sample, sequenced in a study of regulatory T cells. Regarding the study as a whole: Hydrophobic residues at CDR3 positions 6 and 7 were enriched in conventional CD4+ T cells of CD3G-deficient patients.

The PCR used 52 TRBV and 13 TRBJ primers. The assay was immunoSEQ multiplex PCR, and TCRdb's table has in-frame clones only and misses some. Of about 18,000 clones in the sample, approximately 82% were seen once. Antigens of these TCRs are unknown. Sequencing was performed on conventional CD4+ T cells sorted from blood. These receptors all stem from a person aged 25 to 39 with CD3G deficiency.

The V and J genes are TRBV7-6 and TRBJ2-3; TRBD1 matches 7 bases. V trimming: 1 base; J trimming: 1 base; junction bases outside the gene matches: 5. Per the germline V gene, CDR1 is SGHVS and CDR2 is FNYEAQ. This CDR3 spans 16 amino acids. CDR3 DNA: TGTGCCAGCAGCTTAGGGGCTACAGGGGGCACAGATACGCAGTATTTT. Residues: CASSLGATGGTDTQYF.

This chain uses TRBV28 with TRBJ1-3; tentatively, D is TRBD1 (6 bases). The CDR3 is 17 amino acids. From germline, CDR1 is MDHEN and CDR2 SYDVKM. Between the trimmed V and J ends, which lost 2 bases and 4 bases, there was a span of 18 bases. The CDR3 coding sequence is TGTGCCAGCAGTTTAAGGGCCAGGGGAAAGAGGGGAAACACCATATATTTT. Translated: CASSLRARGKRGNTIYF.

The chain uses TRBV5-1 and TRBJ2-2; no definite D call. This CDR3 is built from 13 residues. V shed 7 bases and J shed 4 bases, with 11 bases lying between them. The germline CDR1 and CDR2 sequences are SGHRS and YFSETQ. The CDR3 nucleotides are TGCGCCAGCGGGCGAGATTCCACCGGGGAGCTGTTTTTT. The encoded protein is CASGRDSTGELFF.

This clone was detected only once. This sequence joins TRBV5-1 and TRBJ1-4, with 7 bases that match TRBD1. The trim removed 5 bases at V and 8 bases at J, leaving 6 bases unmatched. This CDR3 contains 13 residues. Per the germline V gene, CDR1 is SGHRS and CDR2 is YFSETQ. CDR3 in amino acids: CASSTGADEKLFF. CDR3 nucleotide sequence: TGCGCCAGCAGTACAGGGGCGGACGAAAAACTGTTTTTT.

The rearrangement uses TRBV6-6 and TRBJ1-6; D is unclear. Germline V gene sequence: CDR1 MNHNY, CDR2 SVGAGI (reference sequence). The CDR3 is made up of 13 amino acids. The V end was cut by 5 bases, the J end by 7 bases, with 9 bases between. CDR3 DNA: TGTGCCAGCAGTAAACTATTAAATTCACCCCTCCACTTT. Its translation: CASSKLLNSPLHF.

This chain connects TRBV7-3 to TRBJ2-5, with D possibly matching TRBD2 (5 bases). Looked up from germline, CDR1 is SGHTA and CDR2 is FQGTGA. V was pared by 8 bases and J by 5 bases, with 9 bases between. The CDR3 length is 11 residues. CDR3 DNA: TGTGCCAGCCAACGAGGGGAGACCCAGTACTTC. The encoded protein is CASQRGETQYF.

CDR3 amino acids: CASSYSYARTEAFF. DNA of the CDR3: TGTGCCAGCAGTTACTCGTATGCTCGCACTGAAGCTTTCTTT. The chain recombines TRBV6-6 with TRBJ1-1; D call uncertain. CDR1 and CDR2 (germline): MNHNY, SVGAGI (reference sequence). The CDR3 is 14 residues long. Trimming took off 0 bases at V and 4 bases at J, with 9 bases between the two ends.